One sample yielded the 30 T cell receptor beta chains listed below, sequenced in a study of blood T cell repertoires in COVID-19. Data came from immunoSEQ multiplex PCR; TCRdb stores just in-frame clones and leaves some out. In the table there are about 75,000 clones, almost 90% of which are singletons. Sequences were obtained from peripheral blood. The source is a human donor in a cohort sampled during active COVID-19.

The chain joins TRBV7-2 to TRBJ2-7; 8 bases are shared with TRBD2. The V gene end was trimmed by 4 bases and the J gene end by 3 bases; junction bases not matched to a gene: 8. The CDR3 covers 15 residues. Germline CDR1 and CDR2: SGHTA and FQGNSA. The CDR3 here is CASSYSGSKVYEQYF. Here the CDR3 DNA reads TGTGCCAGCAGCTACAGCGGGAGCAAGGTCTACGAGCAGTACTTC.

The chain recombines TRBV7-2 with TRBJ1-1; D may be TRBD1 (6 bases). This CDR3 region has 16 residues. Deletions cut 1 base from V and 5 bases from J, with 17 bases between. Germline CDR1 SGHTA, CDR2 FQGNSA. The CDR3 DNA reads as TGTGCCAGCAGCTTAGAGGGGGTTCCAGGGACGACTGAAGCTTTCTTT. Protein: CASSLEGVPGTTEAFF.

This clone has just one count. This rearrangement joins TRBV6-5 to TRBJ1-1; D is ambiguous. Germline loops: CDR1 MNHEY, CDR2 SVGAGI. The ends were cut back, 8 bases at V and 4 bases at J, with 14 bases in the middle. This CDR3 contains 13 residues. CDR3 DNA: TGTGCCAGCCTCCCACCAACTGGCACTGAAGCTTTCTTT. Translation gives CASLPPTGTEAFF.

The chain couples TRBV2 to TRBJ1-6; 7 nucleotides align to TRBD1. Germline-derived CDR1 and CDR2 are SNHLY and FYNNEI. The CDR3 is 15 amino acids. V dropped 6 bases and J dropped 7; count of bases not matched to a gene: 9. This chain's CDR3 is CASSPGQHLNSPLHF. As DNA, the CDR3 is TGTGCCAGCAGCCCGGGACAGCATCTGAATTCACCCCTCCACTTT. The variable domain in full, completed from reference TRBV2 and TRBJ1-6, reads EPEVTQTPSHQVTQMGQEVILRCVPISNHLYFYWYRQILGQKVEFLVSFYNNEISEKSEIFDDQFSVERPDGSNFTLKIRSTKLEDSAMYFCASSPGQHLNSPLHFGNGTRLTVT.

The genes are TRBV28 and TRBJ1-2; D is uncertain. V was shortened by 3 bases and J by 4 bases, with 9 bases between the two germline ends. CDR3 length: 13 residues. Germline V lookup: CDR1 MDHEN, CDR2 SYDVKM. Here the CDR3 DNA reads TGTGCCAGCAGTTTCGGCAGCGCCTATGGCTACACCTTC. This sequence encodes CASSFGSAYGYTF.

This chain connects TRBV7-2 to TRBJ2-3; TRBD2 matches 7 bases. V lost 6 bases and J lost 1; bases outside the gene matches: 10. The length of the CDR3 is 16 residues. The germline CDR1 and CDR2 sequences are SGHTA and FQGNSA. CDR3 DNA sequence: TGTGCCAGCAGTTTTGGCGGGCTAGCGGGCACAGATACGCAGTATTTT. Translation: CASSFGGLAGTDTQYF.

The V gene is TRBV28, the J gene TRBJ1-2; no firm D call. V was trimmed by 8 bases and J by 1 base, leaving 11 bases between them. The CDR3 is 13 amino acids. Looked up from germline, CDR1 is MDHEN and CDR2 is SYDVKM. CDR3 in DNA: TGTGCCAGCGATGAGGAGTTTAACTATGGCTACACCTTC. This sequence encodes CASDEEFNYGYTF.

As DNA, the CDR3 is TGTGCCCCGAAGATCCAGGGGTACAATGAGCAGTTCTTC. Translating gives CAPKIQGYNEQFF. The rearrangement joins TRBV6-4 to TRBJ2-1; D may be TRBD1 (6 bases). The CDR3 covers 13 residues. Germline CDR1 MRHNA, CDR2 SNTAGT. V was trimmed by 11 bases and J by 4 bases, leaving 15 bases between them.

V and J are TRBV18 and TRBJ2-2, with TRBD1 matching 7 bases. With 4 bases clipped from V and 7 bases from J, the junction kept 9 bases outside the gene matches. This CDR3 comprises 15 residues. Germline assignment: CDR1 KGHSH and CDR2 LQKENI. The CDR3 reads CASSQSTGSGGELFF. DNA for the CDR3: TGTGCCAGCTCACAGTCGACAGGGTCAGGCGGGGAGCTGTTTTTT. The variable domain in full, with the rest retrieved from reference TRBV18 and TRBJ2-2, is NAGVMQNPRHLVRRRGQEARLRCSPMKGHSHVYWYRQLPEEGLKFMVYLQKENIIDESGMPKERFSAEFPKEGPSILRIQQVVRGDSAAYFCASSQSTGSGGELFFGEGSRLTVL.

The CDR3: CASSFGTGGKAYEQYF. The CDR3, as DNA: TGTGCCAGCAGCTTCGGGACAGGGGGAAAGGCCTACGAGCAGTACTTC. The V and J genes are TRBV7-9 and TRBJ2-7, with 11 bases that match TRBD1. Germline loops: CDR1 SEHNR, CDR2 FQNEAQ (reference sequence). The CDR3 runs to 16 residues. Trimming cost V 3 bases and J 2 bases; bases outside gene matches: 6.

The chain carries TRBV14 and TRBJ2-7; TRBD2 matches at 9 bases. The CDR3 has 16 residues. V lost 0 bases, J lost 2 bases, and 5 bases stayed unmatched. Germline V CDR1 and CDR2: SGHDN, FVKESK. The CDR3 loop is CASSQDPLAGTYEQYF. CDR3 in DNA: TGTGCCAGCAGCCAAGATCCCCTAGCGGGGACCTACGAGCAGTACTTC.

This sequence joins TRBV5-5 and TRBJ1-1; 8 nucleotides align to TRBD1. CDR1 SGHKS and CDR2 YYEKEE come from the germline V gene (reference sequence). CDR3 length: 14 amino acids. The junction had 4 bases not matched to a gene; V was cut back by 2 bases and J by 4 bases. The CDR3 coding sequence is TGTGCCAGCAGCTTTACAGGGGGACCCACTGAAGCTTTCTTT. Translation: CASSFTGGPTEAFF.

The J gene is TRBJ2-3, the V gene TRBV9; 9 nucleotides align to TRBD1. The CDR3 length is 15 residues. Germline CDR1 and CDR2: SGDLS and YYNGEE. The V segment lost 4 bases and the J segment 3 bases; nucleotides outside the gene matches: 6. DNA of the CDR3: TGTGCCAGCAGCACAGGGGGCGAAATAACAGATACGCAGTATTTT. Translation: CASSTGGEITDTQYF.

V and J are TRBV4-1 and TRBJ2-6; TRBD2 agrees at 13 bases. V shed 4 bases, J shed 4 bases, and the junction held 7 bases outside the gene matches. Germline V gene sequence: CDR1 MGHRA, CDR2 YSYEKL. This CDR3 has 18 amino acids. The CDR3 coding sequence is TGCGCCAGCAGCCTACTAGCGGGAGGGCCTTACGGGGCCAACGTCCTGACTTTC. Residues: CASSLLAGGPYGANVLTF.

The chain links TRBV11-2 to TRBJ2-3, with 10 bases aligning to TRBD2. Unmatched junction bases numbered 4, after V lost 0 bases and J lost 4 bases. From germline, CDR1 is SGHAT and CDR2 FQNNGV. This CDR3 has 16 amino acids. CDR3 in amino acids: CASSLDSGGVADTQYF. The CDR3 nucleotides are TGTGCCAGCAGCTTAGACAGCGGGGGGGTGGCAGATACGCAGTATTTT.

V and J are TRBV14 and TRBJ2-1; 13 nucleotides agree with TRBD2. This CDR3 comprises 18 residues. Germline-derived CDR1 and CDR2 are SGHDN and FVKESK. The J segment lost 0 bases and the V segment lost 3 bases, leaving 5 bases of the junction unmatched. Here the CDR3 DNA reads TGTGCCAGCAGCCACAAACTAGCGGGAGGGAGCTCCTACAATGAGCAGTTCTTC. Amino acids: CASSHKLAGGSSYNEQFF.

The rearrangement links TRBV21-1 to TRBJ1-4; the DNA was not compared with TRBD1, the D call given in the table. TRBV21-1 is labeled a pseudogene. The CDR3 has 15 amino acids. The CDR3, as DNA: TGTGCCAGCAGCATAGGACAGGGTTGTAATGAAAAACTGTTTTTT. It yields the protein CASSIGQGCNEKLFF.

This clone has just one count. V usage is TRBV9 and J usage is TRBJ2-5; 7 bases are a match to TRBD1. Germline V gene sequence: CDR1 SGDLS, CDR2 YYNGEE. J was trimmed by 2 bases and V by 2 bases; bases with no gene match: 3. CDR3 length: 14 amino acids. The CDR3 region is CASSVGTEQETQYF. CDR3 DNA: TGTGCCAGCAGCGTGGGGACAGAGCAAGAGACCCAGTACTTC.

The DNA for the CDR3 is TGTGCCAGCAGCCTCACTAGCGGGAGGTCGAACACCGGGGAGCTGTTTTTT. Translated, it gives CASSLTSGRSNTGELFF. This chain links TRBV7-9 with TRBJ2-2; 12 bases agree with TRBD2. Germline V lookup: CDR1 SEHNR, CDR2 FQNEAQ (reference sequence). The CDR3 runs to 17 residues. With 5 bases clipped from V and 0 bases from J, the junction kept 4 bases outside the gene matches.

The genes are TRBV3-1 (or the pseudogene TRBV3-2) and TRBJ1-1, with D uncertain. This CDR3 spans 11 amino acids. The V gene's germline CDR1 is LGHDT and CDR2 YNNKEL (reference sequence). Deletions cut 7 bases from V and 5 bases from J, with 8 bases between. CDR3 coding DNA: TGTGCCAGCAAACGAGGGACTGAAGCTTTCTTT. Amino acid sequence: CASKRGTEAFF.

The rearrangement joins TRBV20-1 to TRBJ2-1, with D maybe TRBD2 (5 bases). This CDR3 is 10 amino acids long. The ends were cut back, 7 bases at V and 9 bases at J, with 10 bases in the middle. Looked up from germline, CDR1 is DFQATT and CDR2 is SNEGSKA (reference sequence). The CDR3 loop is CSGLALEQFF. Here the CDR3 DNA reads TGCAGTGGTTTAGCGCTTGAGCAGTTCTTC.

The chain links TRBV7-2 to TRBJ2-2; no firm D call. With 4 bases removed from V and 8 bases from J, the gap between germline ends came to 11 bases. This CDR3 contains 13 residues. The germline gives CDR1 SGHTA, CDR2 FQGNSA. CDR3 loop: CASSSQIEGELFF. The DNA for the CDR3 is TGTGCCAGCAGCTCCCAAATCGAGGGGGAGCTGTTTTTT.

The rearrangement links TRBV7-6 to TRBJ2-7, with 7 nucleotides matching TRBD2. With 4 bases clipped from V and 0 bases from J, the junction kept 6 bases outside the gene matches. CDR3 length: 15 amino acids. Germline CDR1 SGHVS, CDR2 FNYEAQ. CDR3 sequence (DNA): TGTGCCAGCAGCTCAAGCGGGGTAAACTCCTACGAGCAGTACTTC. Translating gives CASSSSGVNSYEQYF.

The rearrangement uses TRBV7-7 and TRBJ2-3, with TRBD1 identical over 11 bases. Losses at the gene ends were 5 bases for V and 3 bases for J; bases not matched to a gene: 7. The CDR3 is made up of 16 amino acids. Germline-derived CDR1 and CDR2 are SSHAT and FNYEAQ (reference sequence). The CDR3 nucleotides read TGTGCCAGCAGCCTAGGGACAGGGGGGATTACAGATACGCAGTATTTT. Encoded protein: CASSLGTGGITDTQYF.

The CDR3 here is CASSLRGNPRLGGYTF. In nucleotides, the CDR3 is TGTGCCAGCAGCTTGAGGGGAAATCCCCGTCTGGGAGGCTACACCTTC. This chain joins TRBV5-6 and TRBJ1-2; maybe TRBD1 (5 bases). Germline CDR1 is SGHDT and CDR2 is YYEEEE. The CDR3 runs 16 residues. Trimming removed 1 base from V and 8 bases from J, with 21 bases in between.

CDR3: CASSLGTTGNTIYF. The CDR3 DNA follows: TGTGCCAGCAGCTTGGGAACTACAGGGAATACCATATATTTT. The rearrangement uses TRBV5-4 and TRBJ1-3; maybe TRBD1 (6 bases). Trimming took off 0 bases at V and 10 bases at J, with 14 bases between the two ends. Per germline, CDR1 SGHNT and CDR2 YYREEE (reference sequence). The CDR3 runs to 14 residues.

In this sample, this clone turned up a few times. The chain couples TRBV5-4 to TRBJ2-3; D remains ambiguous. The germline gives CDR1 SGHNT, CDR2 YYREEE (reference sequence). This CDR3 is 14 amino acids long. Trimming took off 3 bases at V and 2 bases at J, with 10 bases between the two ends. DNA for the CDR3: TGTGCCAGCAGCTCCGACTCCGTCACAGATACGCAGTATTTT. Translating it yields CASSSDSVTDTQYF.

V gene TRBV4-1 combines with J gene TRBJ1-5; weak D call: TRBD1 (5 bases). The CDR3 length is 14 residues. Germline values: CDR1 MGHRA, CDR2 YSYEKL. The V and J ends lost 0 bases and 9 bases respectively, with 12 bases between them. The CDR3 DNA is TGCGCCAGCAGCCAAGATCCAGGGTTACTGCCCCAGCATTTT. It yields the protein CASSQDPGLLPQHF.

V is TRBV5-4 and J is TRBJ2-7; 8 bases match TRBD2. The junction had 7 bases not matched to a gene; V was cut back by 2 bases and J by 3 bases. The CDR3 extends over 15 amino acids. Per germline, CDR1 SGHNT and CDR2 YYREEE (reference sequence). CDR3 DNA: TGTGCCAGCAGCTTCCCCGGGACTAGGAGCTACGAGCAGTACTTC. It encodes CASSFPGTRSYEQYF.

This clone was seen only once. V gene TRBV11-2 combines with J gene TRBJ2-5; 8 nucleotides agree with TRBD1. The CDR3 has 15 residues. Germline V gene lookup returns CDR1 SGHAT and CDR2 FQNNGV. V lost 1 base, J lost 5 bases, and 6 bases stayed unmatched. CDR3 bases: TGTGCCAGCAGCTTAGTAACAGGGGGAGTGGAGACCCAGTACTTC. Translation: CASSLVTGGVETQYF. The full variable domain, in which reference TRBV11-2 and TRBJ2-5 provide the parts outside the CDR3, is EAGVAQSPRYKIIEKRQSVAFWCNPISGHATLYWYQQILGQGPKLLIQFQNNGVVDDSQLPKDRFSAERLKGVDSTLKIQPAKLEDSAVYLCASSLVTGGVETQYFGPGTRLLVL.